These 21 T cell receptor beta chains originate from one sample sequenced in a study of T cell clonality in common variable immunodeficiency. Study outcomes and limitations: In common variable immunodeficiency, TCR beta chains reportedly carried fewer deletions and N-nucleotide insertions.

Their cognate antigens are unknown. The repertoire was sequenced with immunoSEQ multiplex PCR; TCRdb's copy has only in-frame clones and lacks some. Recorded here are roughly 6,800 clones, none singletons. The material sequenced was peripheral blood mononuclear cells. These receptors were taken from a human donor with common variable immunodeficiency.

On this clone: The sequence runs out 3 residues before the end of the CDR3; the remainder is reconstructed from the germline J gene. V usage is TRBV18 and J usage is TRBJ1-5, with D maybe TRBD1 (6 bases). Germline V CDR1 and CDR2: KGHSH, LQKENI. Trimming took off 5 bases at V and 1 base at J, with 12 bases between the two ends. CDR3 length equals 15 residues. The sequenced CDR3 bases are TGTGCCAGCTCATTACAGGGCGGGAGCAATCAGCCC. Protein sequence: CASSLQGGSNQP. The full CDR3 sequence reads CASSLQGGSNQPQHF.

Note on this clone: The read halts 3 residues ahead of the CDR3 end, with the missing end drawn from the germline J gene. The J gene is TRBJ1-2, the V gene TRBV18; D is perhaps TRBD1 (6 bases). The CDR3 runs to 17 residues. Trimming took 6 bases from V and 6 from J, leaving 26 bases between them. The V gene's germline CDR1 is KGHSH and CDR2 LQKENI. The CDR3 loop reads CASSHSSPTGLLDGYTF. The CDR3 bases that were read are TGTGCCAGCTCCCATTCTTCACCTACAGGGCTCTTGGATGGC. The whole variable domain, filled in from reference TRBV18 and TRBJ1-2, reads NAGVMQNPRHLVRRRGQEARLRCSPMKGHSHVYWYRQLPEEGLKFMVYLQKENIIDESGMPKERFSAEFPKEGPSILRIQQVVRGDSAAYFCASSHSSPTGLLDGYTFGSGTRLTVV.

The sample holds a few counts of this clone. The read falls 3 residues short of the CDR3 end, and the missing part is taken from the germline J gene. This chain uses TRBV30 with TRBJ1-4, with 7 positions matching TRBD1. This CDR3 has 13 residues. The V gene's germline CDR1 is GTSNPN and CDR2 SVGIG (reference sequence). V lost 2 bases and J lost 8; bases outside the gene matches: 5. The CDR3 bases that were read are TGTGCCTGGAGTACAGGGGCCGCGGAAAAA. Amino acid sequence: CAWSTGAAEK. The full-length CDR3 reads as CAWSTGAAEKLFF.

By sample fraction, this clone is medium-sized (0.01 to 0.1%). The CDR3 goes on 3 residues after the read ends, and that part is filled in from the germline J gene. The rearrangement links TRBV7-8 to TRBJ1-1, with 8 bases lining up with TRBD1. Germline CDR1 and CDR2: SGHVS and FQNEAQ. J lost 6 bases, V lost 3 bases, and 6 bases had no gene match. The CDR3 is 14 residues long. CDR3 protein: CASSFGQGVAEAFF. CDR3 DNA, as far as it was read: TGTGCCAGCAGCTTTGGACAGGGTGTCGCTGAA.

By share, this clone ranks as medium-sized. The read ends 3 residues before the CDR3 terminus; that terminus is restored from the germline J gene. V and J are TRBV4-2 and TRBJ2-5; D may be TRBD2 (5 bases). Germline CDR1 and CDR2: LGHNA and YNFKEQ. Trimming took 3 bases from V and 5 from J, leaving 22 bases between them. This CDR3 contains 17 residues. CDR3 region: CASSQSRRADPSETQYF. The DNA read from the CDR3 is TGTGCCAGCAGCCAGTCAAGGCGGGCCGACCCCTCGGAGACC.

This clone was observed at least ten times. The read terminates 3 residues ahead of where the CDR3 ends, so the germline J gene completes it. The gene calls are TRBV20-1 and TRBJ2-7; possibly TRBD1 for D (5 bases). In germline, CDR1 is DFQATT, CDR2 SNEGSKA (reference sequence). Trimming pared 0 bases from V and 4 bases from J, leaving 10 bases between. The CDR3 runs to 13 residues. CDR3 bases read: TGCAGTGCTAGAGATCACAGGACGTACGAG. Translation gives CSARDHRTYE. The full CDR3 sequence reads CSARDHRTYEQYF.

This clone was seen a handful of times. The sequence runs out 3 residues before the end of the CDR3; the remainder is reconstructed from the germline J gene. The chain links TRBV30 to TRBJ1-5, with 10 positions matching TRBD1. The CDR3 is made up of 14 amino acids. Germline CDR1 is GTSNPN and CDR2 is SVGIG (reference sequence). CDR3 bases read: TGTGCCTGGAGTGACATGACAGGGGGCCGACCC. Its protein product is CAWSDMTGGRP. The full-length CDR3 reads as CAWSDMTGGRPQHF.

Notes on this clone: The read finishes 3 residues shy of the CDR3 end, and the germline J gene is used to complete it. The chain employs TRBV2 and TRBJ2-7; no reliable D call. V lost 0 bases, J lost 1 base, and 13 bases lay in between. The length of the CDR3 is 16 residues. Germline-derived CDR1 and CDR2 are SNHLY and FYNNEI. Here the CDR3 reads CASSEALGHYSYEQYF. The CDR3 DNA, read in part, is TGTGCCAGCAGTGAAGCCCTAGGCCATTATTCCTACGAG.

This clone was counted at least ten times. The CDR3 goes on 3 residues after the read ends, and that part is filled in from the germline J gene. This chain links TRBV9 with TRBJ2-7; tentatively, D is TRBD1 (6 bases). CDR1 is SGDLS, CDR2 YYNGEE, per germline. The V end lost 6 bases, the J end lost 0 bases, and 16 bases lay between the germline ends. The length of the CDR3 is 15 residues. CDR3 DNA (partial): TGTGCCAGCATCCCCCAAAGGGACACCTCCTACGAG. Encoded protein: CASIPQRDTSYE. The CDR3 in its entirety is CASIPQRDTSYEQYF. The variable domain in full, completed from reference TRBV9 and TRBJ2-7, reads DSGVTQTPKHLITATGQRVTLRCSPRSGDLSVYWYQQSLDQGLQFLIQYYNGEERAKGNILERFSAQQFPDLHSELNLSSLELGDSALYFCASIPQRDTSYEQYFGPGTRLTVT.

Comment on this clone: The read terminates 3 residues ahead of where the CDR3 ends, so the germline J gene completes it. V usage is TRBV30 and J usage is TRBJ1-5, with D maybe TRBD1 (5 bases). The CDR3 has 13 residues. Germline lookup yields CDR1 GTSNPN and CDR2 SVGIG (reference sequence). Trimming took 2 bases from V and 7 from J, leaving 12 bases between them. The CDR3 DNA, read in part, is TGTGCCTGGAGTACCTCAGGGAACCAGCCC. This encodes CAWSTSGNQP. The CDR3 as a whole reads CAWSTSGNQPQHF.

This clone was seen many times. The CDR3 reads CASSTTEFYEQYF. Incomplete CDR3 DNA: TGCGCCAGCAGCACGACTGAATTTTACGAG. This chain connects TRBV5-1 to TRBJ2-7; unclear D gene. From the germline J gene comes the end of the CDR3, since the read stops 3 residues before it. Germline CDR1 is SGHRS and CDR2 is YFSETQ. CDR3 size: 13 residues. V was clipped by 4 bases and J by 4 bases, with 12 bases between them.

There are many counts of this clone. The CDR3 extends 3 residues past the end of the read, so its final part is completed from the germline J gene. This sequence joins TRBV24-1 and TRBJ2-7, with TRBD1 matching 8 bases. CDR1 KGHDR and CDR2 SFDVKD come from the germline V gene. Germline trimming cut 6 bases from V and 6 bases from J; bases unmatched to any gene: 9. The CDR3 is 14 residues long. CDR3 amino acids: CATSSGTGLSEQYF. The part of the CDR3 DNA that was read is TGTGCCACCAGTTCCGGGACAGGCTTATCCGAG.

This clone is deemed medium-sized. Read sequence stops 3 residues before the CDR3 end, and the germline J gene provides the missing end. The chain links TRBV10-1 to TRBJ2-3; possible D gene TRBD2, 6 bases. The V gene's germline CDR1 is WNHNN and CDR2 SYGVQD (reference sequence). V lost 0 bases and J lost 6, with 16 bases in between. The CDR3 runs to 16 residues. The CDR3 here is CASSESWLAKLDTQYF. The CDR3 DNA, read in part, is TGCGCCAGCAGTGAGTCTTGGCTAGCGAAATTGGATACG.

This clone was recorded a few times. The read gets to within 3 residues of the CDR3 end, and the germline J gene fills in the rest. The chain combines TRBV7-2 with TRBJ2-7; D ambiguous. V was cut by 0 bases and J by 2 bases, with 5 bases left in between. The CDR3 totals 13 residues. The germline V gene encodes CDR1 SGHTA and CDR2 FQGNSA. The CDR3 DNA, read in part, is TGTGCCAGCAGCTTAGCGGGCACCTACGAG. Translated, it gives CASSLAGTYE. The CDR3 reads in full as CASSLAGTYEQYF.

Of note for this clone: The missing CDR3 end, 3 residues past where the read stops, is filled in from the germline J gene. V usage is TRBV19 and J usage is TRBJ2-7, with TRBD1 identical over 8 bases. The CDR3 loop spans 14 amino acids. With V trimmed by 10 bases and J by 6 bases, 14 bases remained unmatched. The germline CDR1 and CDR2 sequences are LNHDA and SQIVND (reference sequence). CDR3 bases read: TGTGCCACCACCTCGGCTGACAGGGGAGGCGAG. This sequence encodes CATTSADRGGE. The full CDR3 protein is CATTSADRGGEQYF.

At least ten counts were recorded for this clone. CDR3 DNA (partial): TGTGCCATCAGTGAAGGGGCTAGCGGGGCCTACGAG. It encodes CAISEGASGAYE. The complete CDR3 sequence is CAISEGASGAYEQYF. The rearrangement links TRBV10-3 to TRBJ2-7; the match to TRBD2 covers 9 bases. The sequence runs out 3 residues before the end of the CDR3; the remainder is reconstructed from the germline J gene. CDR3 length: 15 residues. Trimming cost V 3 bases and J 2 bases; bases outside gene matches: 5. The V gene's germline CDR1 is ENHRY and CDR2 SYGVKD.

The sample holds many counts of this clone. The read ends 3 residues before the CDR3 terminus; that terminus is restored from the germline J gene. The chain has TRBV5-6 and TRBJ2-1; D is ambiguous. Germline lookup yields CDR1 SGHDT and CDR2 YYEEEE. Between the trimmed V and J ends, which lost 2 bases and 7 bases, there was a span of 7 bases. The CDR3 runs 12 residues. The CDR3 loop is CASSFQRNEQFF. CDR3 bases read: TGTGCCAGCAGCTTTCAGCGAAATGAG. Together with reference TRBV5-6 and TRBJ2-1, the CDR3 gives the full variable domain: DAGVTQSPTHLIKTRGQQVTLRCSPKSGHDTVSWYQQALGQGPQFIFQYYEEEERQRGNFPDRFSGHQFPNYSSELNVNALLLGDSALYLCASSFQRNEQFFGPGTRLTVL.

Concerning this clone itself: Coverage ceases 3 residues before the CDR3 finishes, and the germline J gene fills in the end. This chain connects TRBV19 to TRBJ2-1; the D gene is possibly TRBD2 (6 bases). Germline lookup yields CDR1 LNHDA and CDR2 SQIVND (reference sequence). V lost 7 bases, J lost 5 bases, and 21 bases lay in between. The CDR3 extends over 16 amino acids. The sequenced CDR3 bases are TGTGCCAGTACCATAGGGAGGTGGACTAACAACAATGAG. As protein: CASTIGRWTNNNE. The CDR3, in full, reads CASTIGRWTNNNEQFF.

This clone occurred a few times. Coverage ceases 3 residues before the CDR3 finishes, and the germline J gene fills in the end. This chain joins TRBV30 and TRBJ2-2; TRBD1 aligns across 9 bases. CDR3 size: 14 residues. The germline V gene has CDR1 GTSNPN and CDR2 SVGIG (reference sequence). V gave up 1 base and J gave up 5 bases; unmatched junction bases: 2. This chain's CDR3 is CAWSAGQGTGELFF. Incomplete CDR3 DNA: TGTGCCTGGAGTGCCGGACAGGGGACCGGGGAG.

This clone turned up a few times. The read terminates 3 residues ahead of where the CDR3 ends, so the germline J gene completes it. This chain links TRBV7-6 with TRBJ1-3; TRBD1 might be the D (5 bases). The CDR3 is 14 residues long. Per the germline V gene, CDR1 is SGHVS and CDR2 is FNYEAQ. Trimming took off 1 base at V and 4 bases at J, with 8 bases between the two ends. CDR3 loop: CASSLGGHGNTIYF. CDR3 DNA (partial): TGTGCCAGCAGCTTAGGGGGCCACGGAAACACC.

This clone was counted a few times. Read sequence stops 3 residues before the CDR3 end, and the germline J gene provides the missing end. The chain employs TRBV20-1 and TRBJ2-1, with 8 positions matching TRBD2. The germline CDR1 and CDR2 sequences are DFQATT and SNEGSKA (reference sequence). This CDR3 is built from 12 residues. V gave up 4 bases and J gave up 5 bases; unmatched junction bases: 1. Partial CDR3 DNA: TGCAGTGCTAATAGCGGGAACAATGAG. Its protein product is CSANSGNNE. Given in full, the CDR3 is CSANSGNNEQFF.